The sequence of this TCR beta chain was determined in a study of cytomegalovirus exposure and HLA in healthy donors. The overall study: Early released data comprised tens of millions of unique TCRs from HLA-typed donors. Study-level points and caveats: Later findings reportedly placed an Asian-associated ancestry cluster below the roughly 690-donor mean for N-insertions. Investigators reported 150 to 200 TCR beta chains as tied to cytomegalovirus.

The V gene's germline CDR1 is SGDLS and CDR2 YYNGEE. Trimming at V came to 3 bases and at J to 4 bases, leaving 6 bases not matched to a gene. The CDR3 totals 16 residues. The study ran its PCR with 60 Vbeta and 13 Jbeta primers. TCRdb's copy holds only in-frame clones and misses some; the assay was immunoSEQ multiplex PCR. The data hold 100,000 to 150,000 clones, with 80% observed a single time. Regarding this clone: Antigen unknown.

Material: PBMCs. The receptor comes from a man aged 35 to 55 in good health and CMV-seronegative. The gene calls are TRBV9 and TRBJ2-3, with 12 bases lining up with TRBD2. This chain's CDR3 is CASSGMTSGSADTQYF. The CDR3 coding sequence is TGTGCCAGCAGCGGGATGACTAGCGGGAGTGCAGATACGCAGTATTTT.